The 11 T cell receptor beta chains in this list originate from one sample, sequenced in a study of Graves' ophthalmopathy and Graves' hyperthyroidism. Using RNA transcripts, the TCR beta CDR3 regions were amplified. An opening RT-PCR round employed HTBI primers and preceded a second-round multiplex PCR. TCRdb processed the multiplex PCR reads anew with MiXCR; each CDR3 protein has one entry. The data contain under 60,000 distinct CDR3 sequences, roughly 47% of them singletons. The sequencing input was peripheral blood. The source is an adult woman with Graves' ophthalmopathy.

A word on this clonotype: A much more abundant neighbour one base away suggests this may be a read error. The gene calls are TRBV7-9 and TRBJ1-5; 8 bases fit TRBD1. Trimming took 8 bases from V and 8 from J; bases not matched to a gene: 11. Germline CDR1 reads SEHNR; CDR2 reads FQNEAQ (reference sequence). CDR3 length: 14 residues. Here the CDR3 reads CASAMRTGLKPQHF. The DNA for the CDR3 is TGTGCCAGCGCGATGAGGACAGGGTTAAAGCCCCAGCATTTT.

This clonotype was observed at least ten times. In DNA, the CDR3 is TGCGCCAGCAGCCAAGAATTGACTAGCGGGAGTGGAGAGCAGTTCTTC. Protein: CASSQELTSGSGEQFF. This sequence joins TRBV4-3 and TRBJ2-1; 12 nucleotides align to TRBD2. The germline CDR1 and CDR2 sequences are LGHNA and YSLEER. J was trimmed by 10 bases and V by 0 bases; bases with no gene match: 7. This CDR3 has 16 residues.

This clonotype turned up a few times. The chain couples TRBV10-3 to TRBJ2-1, with 9 bases lining up with TRBD2. Trimming cost V 0 bases and J 2 bases; bases outside gene matches: 5. This CDR3 region has 17 residues. Germline V gene data show CDR1 as ENHRY and CDR2 as SYGVKD. As DNA, the CDR3 is TGTGCCATCAGTGAGTCCGGAGCGGGAGGTACCTACAATGAGCAGTTCTTC. It specifies CAISESGAGGTYNEQFF.

Notes on this clonotype: Being one base from a much bigger clone, this may be a read error. The chain uses TRBV27 and TRBJ1-2, with 9 bases matching TRBD1. Germline loops: CDR1 MNHEY, CDR2 SMNVEV (reference sequence). V shed 5 bases and J 6 bases; nucleotides not matched to a gene: 13. CDR3 length: 16 amino acids. CDR3 amino acids: CASSPMGGQGGHGYTF. The CDR3 bases are TGTGCCAGCAGTCCCATGGGGGGACAGGGAGGTCATGGCTACACCTTC.

The V and J genes are TRBV10-2 and TRBJ2-7; 14 bases line up with TRBD2. With V trimmed by 3 bases and J by 7 bases, 8 bases remained unmatched. This CDR3 comprises 16 residues. Germline V gene lookup returns CDR1 WSHSY and CDR2 SAAADI. The DNA for the CDR3 is TGCGCCAGCAGTGATTATGGGACTAGCGGGAGAAAGGAGCAGTACTTC. Amino acid sequence: CASSDYGTSGRKEQYF.

The V call is TRBV15, the J call TRBJ1-1; tentatively, D is TRBD1 (5 bases). There are 15 residues in the CDR3. V was pared by 3 bases and J by 10 bases, with 21 bases between. Germline V gives CDR1 LNHNV, CDR2 YYDKDF (reference sequence). CDR3 in DNA: TGTGCCACCAGCAGGGCCAGACAAAGACAGACCGGAGCTTTCTTT. Amino acids: CATSRARQRQTGAFF. Variable domain in full (rest from reference TRBV15 and TRBJ1-1): DAMVIQNPRYQVTQFGKPVTLSCSQTLNHNVMYWYQQKSSQAPKLLFHYYDKDFNNEADTPDNFQSRRPNTSFCFLDIRSPGLGDTAMYLCATSRARQRQTGAFFGQGTRLTVV.

This clonotype has a count of ten or more. The rearrangement uses TRBV6-2 or TRBV6-3 and TRBJ1-5; D unresolved. Germline V gives CDR1 MNHEY, CDR2 SVGEGT. The CDR3 consists of 15 residues. Trimming removed 7 bases from V and 0 bases from J, with 13 bases in between. The CDR3 DNA reads as TGTGCCAGCAATGCGGCACCAAATAGCAATCAGCCCCAGCATTTT. This codes for CASNAAPNSNQPQHF.

The sample holds many counts of this clonotype. CDR3 amino acids: CASSPQGGEQFF. In DNA, the CDR3 is TGTGCCAGCAGTCCACAGGGAGGTGAGCAGTTCTTC. The V and J genes are TRBV3-1 and TRBJ2-1; D possibly matches TRBD1 or TRBD2 (6 bases each). CDR3 length equals 12 residues. The V gene's germline CDR1 is LGHDT and CDR2 YNNKEL (reference sequence). V was pared by 6 bases and J by 9 bases, with 12 bases between.

The rearrangement uses TRBV5-4 and TRBJ2-7; 12 positions agree with TRBD2. Germline values: CDR1 SGHNT, CDR2 YYREEE (reference sequence). The CDR3 covers 21 residues. With V trimmed by 4 bases and J by 0 bases, 20 bases remained unmatched. CDR3 amino acids: CASSRTTSGSLDRDASYEQYF. As DNA, the CDR3 is TGTGCCAGCAGCAGAACGACTAGCGGGAGTCTCGACCGAGATGCCTCCTACGAGCAGTACTTC.

The chain carries TRBV30 and TRBJ1-4; the D is unclear. Germline-derived CDR1 and CDR2 are GTSNPN and SVGIG (reference sequence). V shed 1 base and J shed 14 bases, with 17 bases lying between them. There are 13 residues in the CDR3. The CDR3 reads CAWSDENIGPLFF. CDR3 nucleotide sequence: TGTGCCTGGAGTGATGAGAATATCGGGCCTCTGTTTTTT.

A remark on this clonotype: The junction differs from germline at one of its ends, possibly a read error. The chain links TRBV7-3 to TRBJ2-1, with 12 bases lining up with TRBD2. Germline-derived CDR1 and CDR2 are SGHTA and FQGTGA. This CDR3 has 15 amino acids. The CDR3 region is CASSPLAGGKNEQLF. The CDR3 bases are TGTGCCAGCAGCCCGCTAGCGGGAGGGAAGAATGAGCAGCTCTTC. Full variable domain (remainder filled in from reference TRBV7-3 and TRBJ2-1): GAGVSQTPSNKVTEKGKYVELRCDPISGHTALYWYRQSLGQGPEFLIYFQGTGAADDSGLPNDRFFAVRPEGSVSTLKIQRTERGDSAVYLCASSPLAGGKNEQLFGPGTRLTVL.